This T cell receptor (beta chain) was documented in a study of control samples from healthy donors and cancer patients. The CDR3 is 11 amino acids. Germline CDR1 reads SNHLY; CDR2 reads FYNNEI. The V and J ends lost 11 bases and 4 bases respectively, with 9 bases between them. TCRdb's copy holds only in-frame clones and misses some; the assay was immunoSEQ multiplex PCR. Here the sample spans some 120,000 clones, roughly 84% being singletons. V gene TRBV2 combines with J gene TRBJ2-1; D not certain. Sequencing was done on a sample of blood. The sequence came from a man in his forties in good health. In DNA form, the CDR3 reads TGTGCCGGCCAGGTGTACAATGAGCAGTTCTTC. Residues: CAGQVYNEQFF.